The TCR beta chain under discussion was sequenced for a study of CXCR3-negative and CXCR3-positive naive CD8 T cells. Turning to the study itself: The libraries together contributed about 135 million TRB reads, each supplying about 1.5 +/- 0.3 million. General study points: Both of the naive subsets showed about the same high diversity, but memory CD8+ cells had much less. Both naive subsets, CXCR3-negative and CXCR3-positive, displayed similar TRBV-TRBJ usage, unlike memory cells. Naive cells positive for CXCR3 carried more hydrophobic TRB CDR3s than CXCR3-negative ones.

The V gene's germline CDR1 is PRHDT and CDR2 FYEKMQ (reference sequence). The CDR3 runs to 16 residues. Preparation of TRB cDNA libraries relied on 5' RACE carrying UMI labels. TCRdb derives one entry per CDR3 protein from the 5' RACE reads, leaving out DNA. This listing includes approximately 59,000 distinct CDR3 sequences. By frequency, this clonotype is medium-sized (0.01 to 0.1%). The target antigen is unknown. The source of this sequence is a human donor in good health. Some clones in this sample may be carry-over from other donors' samples. The chain combines TRBV13 with TRBJ2-7; TCRdb names TRBD1, which stays unverified in the absence of DNA. Sequencing input: naive CXCR3+ CD8+ T cells from blood. This sample's subset: CD45RO-CCR7+CD27+CD95- naive CD8+ T cells expressing CXCR3 (TNR3+). Here the CDR3 reads CASSSTQGAMNYEQYF.